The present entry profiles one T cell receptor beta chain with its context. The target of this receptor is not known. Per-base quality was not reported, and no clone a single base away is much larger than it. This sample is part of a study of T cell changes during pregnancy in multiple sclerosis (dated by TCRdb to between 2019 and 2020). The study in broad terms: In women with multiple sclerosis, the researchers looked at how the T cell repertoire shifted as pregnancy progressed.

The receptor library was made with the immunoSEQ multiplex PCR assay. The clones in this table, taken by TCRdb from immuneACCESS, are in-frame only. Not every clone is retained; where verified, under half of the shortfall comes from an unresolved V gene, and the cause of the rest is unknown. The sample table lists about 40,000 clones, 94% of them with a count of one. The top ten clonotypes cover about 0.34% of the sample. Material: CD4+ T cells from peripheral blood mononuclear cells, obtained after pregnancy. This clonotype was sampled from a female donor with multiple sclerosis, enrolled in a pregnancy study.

The CDR3 protein sequence reads: CASSSDSNTEAFF. The nucleotide sequence reads as follows: TGTGCCAGCAGTTCAGACAGCAACACTGAAGCTTTCTTT. The receptor chain draws on TRBV6-5 and TRBJ1-1; tentative D gene TRBD1, with 5 bases matching. Relative to germline, V is 4 bases shorter and J is 2 bases shorter, with 8 bases between their ends. The germline V gene provides CDR1 MNHEY and CDR2 SVGAGI. The cysteine opens and the phenylalanine closes a CDR3 of 13 amino acids. Only the CDR3 DNA stays, 39 bases, in frame from base 1.